This TCR beta chain originates from a study of regulatory T cells in long-lasting Graves disease. Across the whole study: Persistent cases took antithyroid drugs over 5 years and stayed TSH receptor antibody positive. Study-wide findings and caveats: Possibly, too few samples lowered accuracy. Patients with persistent disease shared 2,741 public clonotypes, outpacing the roughly 950 shared by new patients. Under persistent disease, TRBV28, TRBJ1-2 and TRBJ2-5 were used preferentially.

According to the study, TCR beta libraries were built with iRepertoire HTBI primers and CDR3-region Arm-PCR. Via MiXCR, TCRdb re-called the multiplex PCR reads, giving one row per CDR3 protein. The sample shows some 430,000 distinct CDR3 sequences, roughly 21% of them seen only once. Noted time point: persistent/refractory GD, antithyroid drugs over 5 years with positive TRAb. PBMCs provided the RNA from which the TCR library was made. Trimming left V 4 bases short and J 2 bases short, with 8 bases between. CDR3 length: 13 amino acids. Germline assignment: CDR1 SNHLY and CDR2 FYNNEI. In this sample, this clonotype turned up many times. The antigen is not known.

Source: peripheral blood mononuclear cells (PBMCs), taken when the disease was refractory, from a patient treated with antithyroid drugs. This TCR derives from a female donor with Graves disease. The V call is TRBV2, the J call TRBJ1-2; D unresolved. The CDR3 nucleotides are TGTGCCAGCAGTGTCGCAACCAACTATGGCTACACCTTC. This codes for CASSVATNYGYTF.